The 21 T cell receptor beta chains listed next were all sequenced from one sample in a study of metastatic and nonmetastatic thyroid tumors. None of the patients had undergone any treatment ahead of thyroid surgery. Using MiXCR, TCRdb reanalyzed the PCR reads. The table lists tens of thousands of clones, roughly a fifth of them singletons. The specimen was blood. The source of these receptors is a male donor with papillary thyroid cancer or a benign thyroid nodule (not recorded which). Some clones in this sample may be carry-over from other donors' samples.

In this sample, this clone turned up many times. This chain links TRBV27 with TRBJ1-5; D ambiguous. CDR3 length: 13 amino acids. Trimming shortened V by 2 bases and J by 10 bases, and 12 bases separated the two germline ends. Per the germline V gene, CDR1 is MNHEY and CDR2 is SMNVEV (reference sequence). CDR3 nucleotides: TGTGCCAGCAGTTTAGGGTTCCTATTCCCCCAGCATTTT. Amino acid sequence: CASSLGFLFPQHF.

The rearrangement links TRBV7-8 to TRBJ2-7; D possibly corresponds to TRBD1 (6 bases). This CDR3 spans 15 amino acids. Trimming took 0 bases from V and 3 from J, leaving 12 bases between them. Germline assignment: CDR1 SGHVS and CDR2 FQNEAQ. The CDR3 loop reads CASSLAGTWGYEQYF. In DNA, the CDR3 is TGTGCCAGCAGCTTAGCCGGGACATGGGGCTACGAGCAGTACTTC.

This clone was seen at least ten times. The chain has TRBV7-2 and TRBJ1-2; 8 positions agree with TRBD1. From germline, CDR1 is SGHTA and CDR2 FQGNSA. V trimming: 5 bases; J trimming: 8 bases; junction bases outside the gene matches: 13. The CDR3 has 15 residues. CDR3 sequence reads: CASSPGTGLRGGYTF. The CDR3 DNA reads TGTGCCAGCAGCCCCGGGACAGGCTTAAGGGGCGGCTACACCTTC.

This clone was seen repeatedly, ten times or more. The CDR3 region has the DNA TGTGCCAGCAGCCCAGGGGAATCTGGAAACACCATATATTTT. Amino acid sequence: CASSPGESGNTIYF. The gene calls are TRBV7-9 and TRBJ1-3; tentative D call: TRBD1 (6 bases). Germline V gene sequence: CDR1 SEHNR, CDR2 FQNEAQ (reference sequence). Trimming removed 5 bases at V and 1 base at J, with 9 bases between. CDR3 length: 14 amino acids.

This clone was recorded many times. The CDR3 coding sequence is TGTGCCAGCAGGCCCGGGACTAGCGGCGGGGAGCTGTTTTTT. It encodes CASRPGTSGGELFF. The rearrangement joins TRBV7-3 to TRBJ2-2; 11 bases fit TRBD2. The CDR3 has 14 amino acids. The V gene end was trimmed by 6 bases and the J gene end by 7 bases; junction bases not matched to a gene: 4. Germline V CDR1 and CDR2: SGHTA, FQGTGA.

This clone was detected only a few times. This rearrangement joins TRBV20-1 to TRBJ1-4; 7 nucleotides line up with TRBD1. The CDR3 length is 14 residues. After removal of 6 bases from V and 4 bases from J, the junction contained 8 bases not matched to a gene. Germline V CDR1 and CDR2: DFQATT, SNEGSKA (reference sequence). The CDR3 DNA follows: TGCAGTGCGATAAGGGGGCTTAGTAATGAAAAACTGTTTTTT. It encodes CSAIRGLSNEKLFF.

This clone was seen many times. The J gene is TRBJ2-5, the V gene TRBV30; the D is unclear. The CDR3 runs to 15 residues. V gave up 1 base and J gave up 4 bases, with 16 bases separating them. CDR1 and CDR2 (germline): GTSNPN, SVGIG (reference sequence). The CDR3 DNA is TGTGCCTGGAGTGAGTCGCAGTACGGCGGAGAGACCCAGTACTTC. It codes for CAWSESQYGGETQYF.

This clone was detected only a few times. This chain connects TRBV7-6 to TRBJ1-1; no definite D call. Trimming took off 4 bases at V and 5 bases at J, with 8 bases between the two ends. Germline V gene sequence: CDR1 SGHVS, CDR2 FNYEAQ. The CDR3 is 12 residues long. The CDR3 loop reads CASSSGSTEAFF. CDR3 in DNA: TGTGCCAGCAGCTCAGGAAGTACTGAAGCTTTCTTT.

This clone was seen only a few times. The chain employs TRBV6-1 and TRBJ1-2, with 8 nucleotides matching TRBD1. V lost 4 bases and J lost 4; bases outside the gene matches: 8. The CDR3 spans 15 residues. Germline-derived CDR1 and CDR2 are MNHNS and SASEGT. CDR3 DNA: TGTGCCAGCAGTGTAGGACAGGGAGCCTCCTATGGCTACACCTTC. Protein: CASSVGQGASYGYTF.

This clone has a handful of counts. One end of the junction varies from germline; a read error may be responsible. The V and J genes are TRBV6-1 and TRBJ2-7; a possible D gene is TRBD2 (5 bases). The germline V gene encodes CDR1 MNHNS and CDR2 SASEGT. This CDR3 is 17 amino acids long. CDR3 residues: CASSDPFGLARSYERYF. CDR3 DNA sequence: TGTGCCAGCAGTGACCCTTTTGGGCTAGCCCGCTCCTACGAGCGGTACTTC.

This clone showed up many times. The V call is TRBV19, the J call TRBJ2-3; 7 nucleotides agree with TRBD1. V was pared by 4 bases and J by 6 bases, with 4 bases of the junction left unmatched. CDR1 is LNHDA, CDR2 SQIVND, per germline (reference sequence). This CDR3 has 13 amino acids. CDR3 sequence: CASSKRQGDTQYF. The CDR3 nucleotides are TGTGCCAGTAGTAAACGACAGGGCGATACGCAGTATTTT.

This clone was found many times. This chain uses TRBV15 with TRBJ1-2, with no clear D. V shed 4 bases and J shed 8 bases, with 23 bases lying between them. The CDR3 consists of 16 residues. Germline CDR1 reads LNHNV; CDR2 reads YYDKDF (reference sequence). The CDR3 nucleotides are TGTGCCACCAGCAATCGGGTGACGGGGAAGGAAGACGGCTACACCTTC. This translates into CATSNRVTGKEDGYTF.

This clone was recorded at least ten times. The chain uses TRBV3-1 and TRBJ1-2; D not resolved. Per the germline V gene, CDR1 is LGHDT and CDR2 is YNNKEL (reference sequence). V lost 1 base and J 4 bases, leaving 10 bases between the germline ends. The CDR3 is 14 residues long. This CDR3 is CASSQVSGIYGYTF. In DNA, the CDR3 is TGTGCCAGCAGCCAAGTATCAGGAATCTATGGCTACACCTTC.

This clone was counted at least ten times. J is TRBJ2-1 and V is TRBV29-1; TRBD2 might be the D (6 bases). Germline lookup yields CDR1 SQVTM and CDR2 ANQGSEA. V lost 7 bases and J 0 bases, leaving 16 bases between the germline ends. The CDR3 is 15 amino acids. The CDR3 is CSDTEGRGSYNEQFF. The DNA of the CDR3 is TGCAGCGATACGGAGGGCCGCGGCTCCTACAATGAGCAGTTCTTC.

This clone occurred many times. The chain links TRBV11-3 to TRBJ1-6, with D uncertain. The length of the CDR3 is 13 residues. Germline-derived CDR1 and CDR2 are SGHNT and YENEEA. Trimming removed 4 bases from V and 3 bases from J, with 4 bases in between. In DNA form, the CDR3 reads TGTGCCAGCAGCTCAGGCTATAATTCACCCCTCCACTTT. This sequence encodes CASSSGYNSPLHF.

This clone showed up many times. This chain uses TRBV19 with TRBJ2-7, with 7 bases lining up with TRBD1. With 7 bases clipped from V and 2 bases from J, the junction kept 2 bases outside the gene matches. CDR1 and CDR2 (germline): LNHDA, SQIVND (reference sequence). The CDR3 is made up of 12 amino acids. This chain's CDR3 is CASMGTAYEQYF. The CDR3 DNA sequence: TGTGCCAGTATGGGGACAGCCTACGAGCAGTACTTC.

This clone was seen only a few times. The chain uses TRBV28 and TRBJ1-6; 7 nucleotides line up with TRBD1. There are 17 residues in the CDR3. Unmatched junction bases numbered 11, after V lost 5 bases and J lost 4 bases. CDR1 MDHEN and CDR2 SYDVKM come from the germline V gene. The CDR3 here is CASSPRDSRIYNSPLHF. CDR3 bases: TGTGCCAGCAGTCCGCGGGACAGCCGAATTTATAATTCACCCCTCCACTTT.

This clone was counted ten times or more. This rearrangement joins TRBV19 to TRBJ2-7, with a tentative D call TRBD2 (6 bases). Germline CDR1 reads LNHDA; CDR2 reads SQIVND (reference sequence). The V end lost 1 base, the J end lost 6 bases, and 10 bases lay between the germline ends. CDR3 length: 13 amino acids. The CDR3 sequence is CASSIALAREQYF. For the CDR3, the DNA is TGTGCCAGTAGTATAGCCCTAGCGCGCGAGCAGTACTTC.

In this sample, this clone turned up many times. This chain links TRBV5-1 with TRBJ2-1; 14 nucleotides agree with TRBD2. The CDR3 contains 17 residues. Germline CDR1 SGHRS, CDR2 YFSETQ. The V gene end was trimmed by 1 base and the J gene end by 6 bases; junction bases not matched to a gene: 6. CDR3 nucleotide sequence: TGCGCCAGCAGCTTGTCCCTGGGACTAGCGGGAGTCAATGAGCAGTTCTTC. Its translation is CASSLSLGLAGVNEQFF. Variable domain in full (rest from reference TRBV5-1 and TRBJ2-1): KAGVTQTPRYLIKTRGQQVTLSCSPISGHRSVSWYQQTPGQGLQFLFEYFSETQRNKGNFPGRFSGRQFSNSRSEMNVSTLELGDSALYLCASSLSLGLAGVNEQFFGPGTRLTVL.

This clone appeared many times. The chain carries TRBV24-1 and TRBJ2-3; D gene ambiguous. The CDR3 spans 12 residues. V gave up 1 base and J gave up 5 bases, with 3 bases separating them. The germline V gene encodes CDR1 KGHDR and CDR2 SFDVKD. The CDR3 nucleotides read TGTGCCACCAGTGATTTTGTAGATACGCAGTATTTT. It translates to CATSDFVDTQYF.

This clone was counted a single time. This rearrangement joins TRBV11-2 to TRBJ2-7; D is possibly TRBD2 (6 bases). CDR3 size: 16 residues. Germline CDR1 and CDR2: SGHAT and FQNNGV. Trimming pared 5 bases from V and 0 bases from J, leaving 17 bases between. CDR3 protein: CASSTQGGTFSYEQYF. The CDR3 nucleotides are TGTGCCAGCAGCACTCAAGGCGGGACTTTCTCCTACGAGCAGTACTTC.